A selection of T cell receptor beta chains follows, all from one sample in a study of T cell responses to AZD1222 COVID-19 vaccine. This table comes from immunoSEQ multiplex PCR, and its TCRdb copy is limited to in-frame clones, with some not included. The sample has 120,000 to 150,000 clones, roughly 87% seen once. The sample in question was peripheral blood, obtained 28 days after the second AZD1222 dose. The source of these receptors is an adult who received the AZD1222 COVID-19 vaccine. Each CDR3 is given with its conserved first and last residue. D genes are given only for firm matches. Clone size is stated in some rows and not others, as once, few, many or a class when expanded.

cdr3_length	d_call	clone_size	j_call	v_call	cdr3_aa	cdr3_nt
15	.	.	TRBJ1-1	TRBV3-1/TRBV3-2	CASSQGVGLNTEAFF	TGTGCCAGCAGCCAAGGGGTAGGGCTGAACACTGAAGCTTTCTTT
15	TRBD2	.	TRBJ2-1	TRBV6-4	CATRSSGRPNNEQFF	TGTGCCACCCGATCTAGCGGGAGGCCCAACAATGAGCAGTTCTTC
15	TRBD2	.	TRBJ2-1	TRBV29-1	CSAHPPSLPGGEQFF	TGCAGCGCCCACCCTCCCTCACTCCCGGGAGGGGAGCAGTTCTTC
16	TRBD1	once	TRBJ1-4	TRBV7-9	CASSLVVGQYNEKLFF	TGTGCCAGCAGCTTAGTGGTGGGACAGTATAATGAAAAACTGTTTTTT
15	TRBD2	.	TRBJ2-5	TRBV25-1	CASGGAGGFAETQYF	TGTGCCAGCGGGGGAGCGGGAGGGTTTGCAGAGACCCAGTACTTC
21	.	.	TRBJ1-3	TRBV7-2	CASSLASAGKERSFSGNTIYF	TGTGCCAGCAGCTTAGCCAGCGCAGGGAAAGAAAGGTCTTTCTCTGGAAACACCATATATTTT
14	.	.	TRBJ1-1	TRBV18	CASSPLQGGTEAFF	TGTGCCAGCTCACCCTTACAGGGAGGGACTGAAGCTTTCTTT
17	.	.	TRBJ2-2	TRBV9	CASSAGSGALVTGELFF	TGTGCCAGCAGCGCCGGGAGCGGTGCTCTCGTCACCGGGGAGCTGTTTTTT
12	.	.	TRBJ1-2	TRBV28	CASSSQGKGYTF	TGTGCCAGCAGTTCTCAGGGGAAGGGCTACACCTTC
15	TRBD1	.	TRBJ2-5	TRBV28	CASSEGAGGGKTQYF	TGTGCCAGCAGCGAAGGGGCAGGGGGCGGGAAGACCCAGTACTTC
15	.	.	TRBJ1-1	TRBV19	CASSIAAGSGGEAFF	TGTGCCAGTAGTATAGCCGCCGGGTCCGGGGGTGAAGCTTTCTTT
14	TRBD1	.	TRBJ2-7	TRBV28	CASSLWDSSYEQYF	TGTGCCAGCAGTTTGTGGGACAGCTCCTACGAGCAGTACTTC
14	.	.	TRBJ2-7	TRBV9	CASSLHVIGYEQYF	TGTGCCAGCAGCCTCCATGTGATTGGCTACGAGCAGTACTTC
16	TRBD1	few	TRBJ1-4	TRBV7-3	CASSLSGTGPNEKLFF	TGTGCCAGCAGCTTAAGTGGGACAGGACCTAATGAAAAACTGTTTTTT
13	.	.	TRBJ1-4	TRBV18	CASSPQGIEKLFF	TGTGCCAGCTCACCACAGGGTATCGAAAAACTGTTTTTT
17	TRBD2	once	TRBJ2-3	TRBV9	CASSVVMGLGGKDTQYF	TGTGCCAGCAGCGTAGTTATGGGACTAGGGGGGAAGGATACGCAGTATTTT
16	.	.	TRBJ2-4	TRBV10-2	CASREVLGGAKNIQYF	TGCGCCAGCAGGGAAGTACTAGGAGGGGCCAAAAACATTCAGTACTTC
14	.	.	TRBJ2-3	TRBV5-1	CASSSGLPTDTQYF	TGCGCCAGCAGCTCGGGACTCCCCACAGATACGCAGTATTTT
15	.	.	TRBJ2-7	TRBV10-3	CAILAEGLISYEQYF	TGTGCCATCCTGGCGGAGGGACTCATTAGCTACGAGCAGTACTTC
15	TRBD1	.	TRBJ1-4	TRBV25-1	CASSTDRVGHEKLFF	TGTGCCAGCAGCACCGACAGGGTCGGCCATGAAAAACTGTTTTTT
12	.	.	TRBJ2-1	TRBV7-6	CASSYGESEQFF	TGTGCCAGCAGCTACGGCGAGTCTGAGCAGTTCTTC
14	TRBD1	.	TRBJ1-4	TRBV30	CAWSAGTGDEKLFF	TGTGCCTGGAGTGCCGGGACAGGGGATGAAAAACTGTTTTTT
16	TRBD2	.	TRBJ2-7	TRBV6-2/TRBV6-3	CASSSPGGGTSYEQYF	TGTGCCAGCAGTTCCCCGGGGGGGGGAACGTCCTACGAGCAGTACTTC
15	.	.	TRBJ1-6	TRBV21-1	CASSKVKGSNSPLHF	TGTGCCAGCAGCAAAGTTAAGGGGTCCAATTCACCCCTCCACTTT